Listed here are 7 T cell receptor beta chains from one sample, sequenced in a study of blood T cell repertoires in COVID-19. Assay used: immunoSEQ multiplex PCR; TCRdb lists only in-frame clones, some missing. The data show around 140,000 clones, around 89% seen once. Sequenced: peripheral blood. The receptor source for this set is a man aged 50-60 years with active or convalescent COVID-19.

V and J are TRBV12-3 or TRBV12-4 and TRBJ2-7; maybe TRBD1 (6 bases). Between the trimmed V and J ends, which lost 5 bases and 1 base, there was a span of 9 bases. This CDR3 has 13 amino acids. CDR3 sequence: CASSPRGSYEQYF. The DNA of the CDR3 is TGTGCCAGCAGTCCCAGGGGTTCCTACGAGCAGTACTTC.

This clone was counted a single time. The genes are TRBV30 and TRBJ1-5, with D perhaps TRBD1 (6 bases). V was pared by 1 base and J by 2 bases, with 15 bases between. The length of the CDR3 is 16 residues. Germline assignment: CDR1 GTSNPN and CDR2 SVGIG (reference sequence). DNA for the CDR3: TGTGCCTGGAGTGGGGGGCCCAATCGGGGCAATCAGCCCCAGCATTTT. This translates into CAWSGGPNRGNQPQHF. Full variable domain (missing parts from reference TRBV30 and TRBJ1-5): SQTIHQWPATLVQPVGSPLSLECTVEGTSNPNLYWYRQAAGRGLQLLFYSVGIGQISSEVPQNLSASRPQDRQFILSSKKLLLSDSGFYLCAWSGGPNRGNQPQHFGDGTRLSIL.

J is TRBJ1-4 and V is TRBV13; 7 bases line up with TRBD1. After removal of 5 bases from V and 7 bases from J, the junction contained 13 bases not matched to a gene. Germline loops: CDR1 PRHDT, CDR2 FYEKMQ (reference sequence). The CDR3 has 16 residues. Here the CDR3 reads CASSLPRRGLVEKLFF. In DNA form, the CDR3 reads TGTGCCAGCAGCCTTCCTCGAAGGGGGCTGGTTGAAAAACTGTTTTTT.

With respect to this clone: Sequence at one end of the junction differs from germline and may be a read error. This sequence joins TRBV6-6 and TRBJ1-2; the match to TRBD1 covers 11 bases. Germline V gene lookup returns CDR1 MNHNY and CDR2 SVGAGI (reference sequence). CDR3 length: 15 residues. In DNA, the CDR3 is TGTGCCAGCAGTTACTCCGCTTGGGGACAGGGGGTCTTAAGCTTC. Protein product: CASSYSAWGQGVLSF.

The genes are TRBV13 and TRBJ1-3; no clear D. CDR1 is PRHDT and CDR2 is FYEKMQ in the germline V gene (reference sequence). V shed 4 bases and J shed 0 bases, with 16 bases lying between them. There are 17 residues in the CDR3. The CDR3 nucleotides read TGTGCCAGCAGCTCTCGACGGAAAACAGTCTCTGGAAACACCATATATTTT. Residues: CASSSRRKTVSGNTIYF.

The V call is TRBV14, the J call TRBJ2-4, with 9 bases lining up with TRBD2. Trimming at V came to 5 bases and at J to 4 bases, leaving 21 bases not matched to a gene. The CDR3 loop spans 20 amino acids. Germline V CDR1 and CDR2: SGHDN, FVKESK. The CDR3 here is CASSKTVPGVAGVVKNIQYF. CDR3 DNA sequence: TGTGCCAGCAGCAAGACAGTCCCCGGGGTAGCGGGAGTGGTGAAAAACATTCAGTACTTC.

In its sample, this clone was seen a few times. The V call is TRBV6-6, the J call TRBJ2-1, with D possibly matching TRBD1 (6 bases). Germline assignment: CDR1 MNHNY and CDR2 SVGAGI (reference sequence). V dropped 5 bases and J dropped 10 bases, with 12 bases sitting between them. This CDR3 is 12 amino acids long. This CDR3 is CASSTGPGEQFF. CDR3 coding DNA: TGTGCCAGCAGTACAGGGCCTGGAGAGCAGTTCTTC.